This is a list of T cell receptor beta chains from one sample in a study of cytomegalovirus exposure and HLA in healthy donors. Assay used: immunoSEQ multiplex PCR; TCRdb lists only in-frame clones, some missing. Here the sample spans approximately 160,000 clones, 76% being singletons. Input material: PBMCs. All receptors derive from a female donor in good health and CMV-seronegative. Both conserved end residues are part of each CDR3. D genes are given only for firm matches. A clone size is listed for some rows: how often the clone was seen (once, few, many), or a class if it is expanded.

j_call,d_call,clone_size,v_call,cdr3_aa,cdr3_nt
TRBJ1-2,TRBD1,.,TRBV6-5,CASWKGQGAIGYTF,TGTGCCAGCTGGAAGGGACAGGGGGCGATTGGCTACACCTTC
TRBJ2-4,.,.,TRBV6-1,CASSEDRAGSKVAKNIQYF,TGTGCCAGCAGTGAAGACAGGGCCGGGTCTAAAGTAGCCAAAAACATTCAGTACTTC
TRBJ1-1,.,few,TRBV9,CASSEDSNTEAFF,TGTGCCAGCAGCGAGGACAGCAACACTGAAGCTTTCTTT
TRBJ2-7,.,.,TRBV11-2,CASSSPDGLSSYEQYF,TGTGCCAGCAGCTCCCCGGACGGACTTAGCTCCTACGAGCAGTACTTC
TRBJ1-4,TRBD1,.,TRBV7-8,CASSLDRVYEKLFF,TGTGCCAGCAGCCTGGACAGGGTCTACGAAAAACTGTTTTTT
TRBJ2-1,.,.,TRBV4-2,CASSQQLVAYNEQFF,TGTGCCAGCAGCCAACAACTGGTCGCCTACAATGAGCAGTTCTTC
TRBJ2-1,.,.,TRBV29-1,CSSSTGQSYNEQFF,TGCAGCTCAAGTACCGGACAGTCCTACAATGAGCAGTTCTTC
TRBJ2-3,.,.,TRBV7-7,CASSPSREGTQYF,TGTGCTAGCAGCCCGAGTCGTGAGGGTACGCAGTATTTT
TRBJ2-1,.,.,TRBV11-2,CASSPNYIYNEQFF,TGTGCCAGCAGCCCCAACTACATTTACAATGAGCAGTTCTTC
TRBJ2-3,TRBD2,.,TRBV4-3,CASSQERAGVLPDTQYF,TGCGCCAGCAGCCAAGAACGGGCGGGGGTTTTGCCAGATACGCAGTATTTT
TRBJ1-3,.,.,TRBV6-5,CASQGTPGNTIYF,TGTGCCAGCCAGGGGACACCTGGAAACACCATATATTTT
TRBJ2-2,.,.,TRBV7-2,CASSLVAPSTTLAGELFF,TGTGCCAGCAGCTTAGTAGCGCCCTCAACTACACTAGCCGGGGAGCTGTTTTTT
TRBJ1-2,TRBD1,.,TRBV7-2,CASSRGGTYGYTF,TGTGCCAGCAGCCGAGGGGGCACCTATGGCTACACCTTC
TRBJ2-1,.,.,TRBV4-1,CASSQDTGSYNEQFF,TGCGCCAGCAGCCAAGATACGGGATCCTACAATGAGCAGTTCTTC
TRBJ1-5,.,.,TRBV27,CASSLSQSFNQPQHF,TGTGCCAGCAGTTTATCGCAGTCCTTCAATCAGCCCCAGCATTTT
TRBJ2-7,.,.,TRBV7-2,CASSLYPGSSYEQYF,TGTGCCAGCAGCTTATACCCGGGGAGCTCCTACGAGCAGTACTTC
TRBJ1-3,.,.,TRBV7-9,CASSPSGGGQGNTIYF,TGTGCCAGCAGCCCGTCGGGCGGGGGGCAAGGAAACACCATATATTTT
TRBJ2-1,TRBD2,few,TRBV4-3,CASSYLWTSGSYEQFF,TGCGCCAGCAGCTACCTTTGGACTAGCGGGAGCTATGAGCAGTTCTTC
TRBJ1-3,TRBD1,.,TRBV28,CASSSRQGSSGNTIYF,TGTGCCAGCAGTTCTCGACAGGGAAGCTCTGGAAACACCATATATTTT
TRBJ2-1,.,.,TRBV19,CASNPGRLYNEQFF,TGTGCCAGCAACCCCGGGAGACTTTACAATGAGCAGTTCTTC
TRBJ2-3,TRBD1,.,TRBV6-5,CASHRTGGLGTQYF,TGTGCCAGCCACCGGACAGGGGGCCTGGGTACGCAGTATTTT
TRBJ1-2,.,once,TRBV29-1,CSVVTDSYGYTF,TGCAGCGTTGTGACAGATTCCTATGGCTACACCTTC
TRBJ1-2,.,.,TRBV7-2,CASSLVAGDSYGYTF,TGTGCCAGCAGCTTAGTCGCGGGGGATTCCTATGGCTACACCTTC
TRBJ2-5,TRBD1,.,TRBV14,CASSHGDRVRQKTQYF,TGTGCCAGCAGCCATGGAGACAGGGTCAGACAAAAGACCCAGTACTTC
TRBJ1-2,.,.,TRBV18,CASSPPRGGYTF,TGTGCCAGCTCACCACCCCGGGGTGGCTACACCTTC
TRBJ1-4,.,.,TRBV5-1,CASSFNTGSEKLFF,TGCGCCAGCAGCTTTAATACAGGGTCTGAAAAACTGTTTTTT
TRBJ1-1,TRBD1,.,TRBV7-9,CASSLTGGWNTEAFF,TGTGCCAGCAGCCTGACAGGGGGCTGGAACACTGAAGCTTTCTTT
TRBJ1-1,TRBD1,few,TRBV19,CASSTLDRGLNTEAFF,TGTGCCAGTAGTACGTTGGACAGGGGGCTCAACACTGAAGCTTTCTTT
TRBJ1-5,.,.,TRBV19,CASSPRTVSSNQPQHF,TGTGCCAGTAGTCCCAGGACTGTGTCGAGCAATCAGCCCCAGCATTTT
TRBJ2-7,TRBD2,once,TRBV28,CASLSLAGAYEQYF,TGTGCCAGCCTCTCCCTAGCGGGAGCCTACGAGCAGTACTTC
TRBJ2-7,.,.,TRBV5-1,CASSSAKGDSRNEQYF,TGCGCCAGCAGCTCGGCTAAGGGGGATTCCAGAAACGAGCAGTACTTC
TRBJ1-2,.,.,TRBV14,CASSQGNTQGYGYTF,TGTGCCAGCAGCCAGGGAAACACCCAGGGCTATGGCTACACCTTC
TRBJ1-3,.,few,TRBV18,CASSPTQQSSGNTIYF,TGTGCCAGCTCACCAACGCAACAGAGCTCTGGAAACACCATATATTTT
TRBJ2-7,.,.,TRBV7-9,CASSSSAGGRQAYEQYF,TGTGCCAGCAGCTCCTCGGCCGGGGGACGCCAAGCCTACGAGCAGTACTTC
TRBJ2-5,.,few,TRBV19,CASSITEETQYF,TGTGCCAGTAGTATAACGGAAGAGACCCAGTACTTC
TRBJ1-1,TRBD1,few,TRBV18,CASSPPSGTGGGTEAFF,TGTGCCAGCTCACCACCGTCAGGGACAGGGGGAGGCACTGAAGCTTTCTTT
TRBJ2-2,.,few,TRBV13,CASSLMGGRTGELFF,TGTGCCAGCAGCTTAATGGGGGGGCGTACCGGGGAGCTGTTTTTT
TRBJ2-1,.,.,TRBV19,CASSKGASKNEQFF,TGTGCCAGTAGTAAAGGGGCTAGTAAGAATGAGCAGTTCTTC
TRBJ1-5,TRBD1,.,TRBV28,CASSTRQGHSNQPQHF,TGTGCCAGCAGCACGCGACAGGGACATAGCAATCAGCCCCAGCATTTT
TRBJ2-5,TRBD2,few,TRBV11-2,CASSSWGKLAGDQETQYF,TGTGCCAGCAGCTCATGGGGTAAACTAGCGGGGGACCAAGAGACCCAGTACTTC
TRBJ2-7,TRBD1,.,TRBV4-1,CASSRDNGDSHEQYF,TGCGCCAGCAGCCGGGACAATGGGGACAGCCACGAGCAGTACTTC
TRBJ1-1,TRBD1,.,TRBV29-1,CSVGQGLNTEAFF,TGCAGCGTTGGACAGGGTTTGAACACTGAAGCTTTCTTT
TRBJ2-7,.,.,TRBV11-2,CASSPQGFEQYF,TGTGCCAGCAGTCCGCAGGGCTTCGAGCAGTACTTC
TRBJ2-1,TRBD1,.,TRBV25-1,CASIQGQGYYNEQFF,TGTGCCAGCATTCAAGGACAGGGGTATTACAATGAGCAGTTCTTC
TRBJ2-6,.,few,TRBV29-1,CSVASRGSGANGLTF,TGCAGCGTTGCTAGTAGGGGCTCTGGGGCCAACGGCCTGACTTTC